Shown below are 8 T cell receptor beta chains from a single sample sequenced in a study of blood T cell repertoires in COVID-19. Profiling relied on immunoSEQ multiplex PCR, and the TCRdb table lists in-frame clones only, not all of them. The sample shows around 200,000 clones, roughly 80% of them seen only once. The material sequenced was peripheral blood. The receptors here all came from a human donor with acute or convalescent COVID-19. The donor label of this sample is uncertain.

The chain joins TRBV29-1 to TRBJ2-7; 7 bases are a match to TRBD1. Germline trimming cut 7 bases from V and 2 bases from J; bases unmatched to any gene: 5. CDR1 is SQVTM and CDR2 is ANQGSEA in the germline V gene. CDR3 length: 12 residues. The CDR3, as DNA: TGCAGCGCGAACAGGGGTGCCTACGAGCAGTACTTC. Translated, it gives CSANRGAYEQYF.

As for this clone: Other DNA sequences in the sample encode the same CDR3. The chain carries TRBV18 and TRBJ2-7; 10 bases map to TRBD1. CDR3 size: 15 residues. CDR1 is KGHSH, CDR2 LQKENI, per germline. The V and J ends lost 3 bases and 0 bases, in that order; junction bases with no gene match: 2. The CDR3 bases are TGTGCCAGCTCACCGGGGACAGGGGCCTCCTACGAGCAGTACTTC. It yields the protein CASSPGTGASYEQYF.

The gene calls are TRBV30 and TRBJ1-3, with D uncertain. Germline V gene sequence: CDR1 GTSNPN, CDR2 SVGIG (reference sequence). V dropped 3 bases and J dropped 1 base, with 7 bases sitting between them. This CDR3 spans 13 amino acids. For the CDR3, the DNA is TGTGCCTGGAGAAGGGAGTCTGGAAACACCATATATTTT. Translating gives CAWRRESGNTIYF.

The chain couples TRBV18 to TRBJ1-5; 7 nucleotides match TRBD1. V lost 6 bases, J lost 3 bases, and 8 bases stayed unmatched. Germline lookup yields CDR1 KGHSH and CDR2 LQKENI. CDR3 length: 15 residues. Here the CDR3 reads CASSLGQDYNQPQHF. The DNA of the CDR3 is TGTGCCAGCTCCCTCGGACAGGACTACAATCAGCCCCAGCATTTT.

The sample holds one count of this clone. The chain carries TRBV3-1 (or the pseudogene TRBV3-2) and TRBJ1-2, with D possibly being TRBD1 (5 bases). The CDR3 covers 14 residues. Germline CDR1 is LGHDT and CDR2 is YNNKEL (reference sequence). V lost 0 bases and J 3 bases, leaving 8 bases between the germline ends. CDR3 protein: CASSQDRGYYGYTF. As DNA, the CDR3 is TGTGCCAGCAGCCAAGATCGGGGGTACTATGGCTACACCTTC.

This clone was observed a handful of times. CDR3 nucleotide sequence: TGTGCCATCGGGGCGGACAGAGACAATCAGCCCCAGCATTTT. Amino acids: CAIGADRDNQPQHF. V gene TRBV10-3 combines with J gene TRBJ1-5, with D possibly TRBD1 on 6 matching bases. V was pared by 8 bases and J by 3 bases, with 14 bases between. CDR1 and CDR2 (germline): ENHRY, SYGVKD. The CDR3 has 14 residues.

There are a few counts of this clone. This chain joins TRBV27 and TRBJ2-7; 7 positions agree with TRBD1. This CDR3 is 15 amino acids long. CDR1 and CDR2 from the germline V gene are MNHEY and SMNVEV (reference sequence). J gave up 0 bases and V 3 bases, and 5 bases lay outside the gene matches. CDR3 region: CASSFFGTASYEQYF. DNA for the CDR3: TGTGCCAGCAGTTTCTTTGGGACAGCCTCCTACGAGCAGTACTTC.

This rearrangement joins TRBV19 to TRBJ2-1; D not resolved. There are 14 residues in the CDR3. Trimming cost V 3 bases and J 6 bases, with 12 bases left between them. Germline loops: CDR1 LNHDA, CDR2 SQIVND (reference sequence). In nucleotides, the CDR3 is TGTGCCAGTAGTATTTCTTCGGTGCTCAATGAGCAGTTCTTC. Its protein product is CASSISSVLNEQFF. Variable domain in full (rest from reference TRBV19 and TRBJ2-1): DGGITQSPKYLFRKEGQNVTLSCEQNLNHDAMYWYRQDPGQGLRLIYYSQIVNDFQKGDIAEGYSVSREKKESFPLTVTSAQKNPTAFYLCASSISSVLNEQFFGPGTRLTVL.